These 10 T cell receptor beta chains were all obtained from the same sample, sequenced in a study of T cells in Graves' hyperthyroidism and ophthalmopathy. RNA transcripts yielded amplified TCR beta CDR3 regions. In the first-round RT-PCR of the TCR CDR3, the HTBI primer set was used. TCRdb itself ran the multiplex PCR reads through MiXCR, one entry per CDR3 protein. The repertoire holds about 600,000 distinct CDR3 sequences, with about 14% as singletons. Sequenced input: blood. The receptor set was obtained from a woman younger than 35 with Graves' ophthalmopathy.

This clonotype was counted at least ten times. The CDR3 DNA is TGTGCCAGCAGTTACCCGCGGGAGTTGAACAATCGACTTTCCTACGAGCAGTACTTC. Amino acids: CASSYPRELNNRLSYEQYF. The rearrangement uses TRBV6-2 or TRBV6-3 and TRBJ2-7; 7 positions match TRBD2. The CDR3 runs 19 residues. Germline V CDR1 and CDR2: MNHEY, SVGEGT. V shed 2 bases and J 1 base; nucleotides not matched to a gene: 17.

DNA for the CDR3: TGTGCCACCAGTGATTTTCAAATGACAGATACGCAGTATTTT. Translating gives CATSDFQMTDTQYF. The rearrangement links TRBV24-1 to TRBJ2-3; D unclear. Trimming removed 1 base from V and 3 bases from J, with 7 bases in between. Germline CDR1 KGHDR, CDR2 SFDVKD. The CDR3 runs to 14 residues.

This clonotype was seen repeatedly, ten times or more. The chain has TRBV6-1 and TRBJ2-3, with 9 bases matching TRBD2. CDR1 is MNHNS and CDR2 is SASEGT in the germline V gene. The CDR3 has 15 residues. Trimming removed 6 bases from V and 3 bases from J; junction bases left unmatched: 7. The CDR3 sequence: CASRGIAGVTDTQYF. The CDR3 DNA reads TGTGCCAGCAGAGGGATAGCGGGAGTGACAGATACGCAGTATTTT.

This clonotype was seen many times. The chain couples TRBV9 to TRBJ1-2; D perhaps matches TRBD1 (5 bases). Germline CDR1 SGDLS, CDR2 YYNGEE. The V and J ends lost 0 bases and 0 bases respectively, with 9 bases between them. The CDR3 runs 15 residues. The CDR3 reads CASSVVGDSNYGYTF. The CDR3 DNA follows: TGTGCCAGCAGCGTAGTAGGGGATTCTAACTATGGCTACACCTTC.

This clonotype was recorded a few times. The chain uses TRBV7-8 and TRBJ2-1; D may be TRBD2 (6 bases). The V gene's germline CDR1 is SGHVS and CDR2 FQNEAQ. Deletions cut 3 bases from V and 5 bases from J, with 11 bases between. The CDR3 contains 14 residues. The CDR3 protein is CASSFGTLNNEQFF. CDR3 DNA sequence: TGTGCCAGCAGCTTCGGGACTCTAAACAATGAGCAGTTCTTC.

This clonotype came up a few times. The rearrangement links TRBV4-1 to TRBJ2-7; D is possibly TRBD2 (7 bases). This CDR3 spans 15 amino acids. Germline CDR1 is MGHRA and CDR2 is YSYEKL. Trimming took 4 bases from V and 4 from J, leaving 17 bases between them. CDR3 bases: TGCGCCAGCAGCCCCGAAGGGGGGGCAACGTACGAGCAGTACTTC. Encoded protein: CASSPEGGATYEQYF.

The rearrangement uses TRBV19 and TRBJ2-7; D is perhaps TRBD1 or TRBD2 (5 bases each). The V and J ends lost 6 bases and 0 bases respectively, with 18 bases between them. The germline V gene encodes CDR1 LNHDA and CDR2 SQIVND (reference sequence). The CDR3 loop spans 16 amino acids. The CDR3 sequence is CASRGETAQHSYEQYF. CDR3 bases: TGTGCCAGTAGAGGGGAGACTGCCCAACACTCCTACGAGCAGTACTTC. The full variable domain, rest sourced from reference TRBV19 and TRBJ2-7, is DGGITQSPKYLFRKEGQNVTLSCEQNLNHDAMYWYRQDPGQGLRLIYYSQIVNDFQKGDIAEGYSVSREKKESFPLTVTSAQKNPTAFYLCASRGETAQHSYEQYFGPGTRLTVT.

This clonotype was counted at least ten times. The chain uses TRBV20-1 and TRBJ2-7; no definite D call. Germline-derived CDR1 and CDR2 are DFQATT and SNEGSKA (reference sequence). V shed 4 bases and J shed 1 base, with 11 bases lying between them. The CDR3 runs to 13 residues. The CDR3 DNA follows: TGCAGTGCTAAGGCGGAACTTTCCTACGAGCAGTACTTC. This gives the protein CSAKAELSYEQYF.

This clonotype showed up just a few times. This chain uses TRBV4-1 with TRBJ1-4; the D is unclear. CDR3 length equals 19 residues. The V end was cut by 3 bases, the J end by 4 bases, with 24 bases between. Germline-derived CDR1 and CDR2 are MGHRA and YSYEKL. The CDR3 reads CASSHPRGGSPPLNEKLFF. The CDR3 DNA sequence: TGCGCCAGCAGCCACCCACGGGGAGGGTCCCCACCTCTTAATGAAAAACTGTTTTTT.

This clonotype was observed a few times. The chain combines TRBV10-3 with TRBJ1-4, with TRBD1 matching 9 bases. With 3 bases clipped from V and 3 bases from J, the junction kept 5 bases outside the gene matches. Looked up from germline, CDR1 is ENHRY and CDR2 is SYGVKD. This CDR3 has 16 residues. As DNA, the CDR3 is TGTGCCATCAGTGAAGACAGGGGGTTGGCTAATGAAAAACTGTTTTTT. This gives the protein CAISEDRGLANEKLFF.